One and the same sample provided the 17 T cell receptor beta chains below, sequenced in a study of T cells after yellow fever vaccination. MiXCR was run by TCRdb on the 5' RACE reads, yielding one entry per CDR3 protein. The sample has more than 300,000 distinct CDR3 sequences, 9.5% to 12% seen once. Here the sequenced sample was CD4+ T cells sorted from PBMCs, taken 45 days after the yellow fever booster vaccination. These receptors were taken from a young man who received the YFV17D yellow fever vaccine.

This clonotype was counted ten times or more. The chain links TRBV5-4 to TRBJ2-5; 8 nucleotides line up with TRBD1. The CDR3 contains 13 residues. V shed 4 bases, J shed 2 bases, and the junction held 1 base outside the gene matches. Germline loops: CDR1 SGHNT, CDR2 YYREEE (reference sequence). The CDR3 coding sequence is TGTGCCAGCAGCGGGGACAGGCAAGAGACCCAGTACTTC. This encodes CASSGDRQETQYF.

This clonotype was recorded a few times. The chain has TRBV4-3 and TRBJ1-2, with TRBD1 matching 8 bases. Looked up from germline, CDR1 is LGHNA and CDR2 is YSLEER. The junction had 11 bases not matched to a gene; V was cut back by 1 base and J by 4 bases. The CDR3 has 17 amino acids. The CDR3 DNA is TGCGCCAGCAGCCAAGGCGACCTAAGACAGGGGCCCTATGGCTACACCTTC. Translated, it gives CASSQGDLRQGPYGYTF.

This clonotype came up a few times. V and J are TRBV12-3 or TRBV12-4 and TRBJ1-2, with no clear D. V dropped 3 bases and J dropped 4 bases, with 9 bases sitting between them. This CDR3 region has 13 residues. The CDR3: CASSLGLTYGYTF. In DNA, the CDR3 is TGTGCCAGCAGTTTGGGTCTGACCTATGGCTACACCTTC.

The CDR3 sequence: CASSTTGVTNEKLFF. For the CDR3, the DNA is TGTGCCAGCAGTACCACAGGGGTAACTAATGAAAAACTGTTTTTT. The chain employs TRBV28 and TRBJ1-4; 7 bases are shared with TRBD1. The CDR3 sequence is 15 residues long. Germline V lookup: CDR1 MDHEN, CDR2 SYDVKM. V shed 5 bases and J 1 base; nucleotides not matched to a gene: 4.

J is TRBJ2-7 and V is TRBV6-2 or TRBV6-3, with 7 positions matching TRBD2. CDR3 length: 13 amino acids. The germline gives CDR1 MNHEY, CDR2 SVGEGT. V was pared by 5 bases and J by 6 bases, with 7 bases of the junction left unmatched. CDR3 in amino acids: CASSRAGPTEQYV. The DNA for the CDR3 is TGTGCCAGCAGTCGAGCGGGGCCCACCGAGCAGTACGTC.

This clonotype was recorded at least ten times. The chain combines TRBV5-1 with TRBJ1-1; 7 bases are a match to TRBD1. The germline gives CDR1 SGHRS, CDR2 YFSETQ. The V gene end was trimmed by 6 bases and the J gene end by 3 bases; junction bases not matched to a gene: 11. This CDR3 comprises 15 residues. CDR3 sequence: CASTLRTGGDTEAFF. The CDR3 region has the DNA TGCGCCAGCACCCTCCGGACAGGAGGGGACACTGAAGCTTTCTTT.

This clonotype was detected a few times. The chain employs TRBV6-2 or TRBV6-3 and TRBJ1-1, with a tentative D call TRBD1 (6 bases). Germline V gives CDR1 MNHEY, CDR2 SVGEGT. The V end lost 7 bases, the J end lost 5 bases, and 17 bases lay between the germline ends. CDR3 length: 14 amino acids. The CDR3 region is CASTPTGRLTEAFF. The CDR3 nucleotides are TGTGCCAGCACCCCGACAGGTCGGTTGACTGAAGCTTTCTTT.

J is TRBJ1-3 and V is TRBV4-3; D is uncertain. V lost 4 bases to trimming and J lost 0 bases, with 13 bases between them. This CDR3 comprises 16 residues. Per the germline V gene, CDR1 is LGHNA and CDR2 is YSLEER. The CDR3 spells CASSRSPGSSGNTIYF. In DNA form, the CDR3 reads TGCGCCAGCAGCCGATCGCCGGGGAGCTCTGGAAACACCATATATTTT.

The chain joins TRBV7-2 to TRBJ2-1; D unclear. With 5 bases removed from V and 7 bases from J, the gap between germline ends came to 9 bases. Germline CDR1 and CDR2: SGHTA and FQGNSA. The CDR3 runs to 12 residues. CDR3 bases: TGTGCCAGCAGCCTAGTTAGTAATGAGCAGTTCTTC. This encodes CASSLVSNEQFF.

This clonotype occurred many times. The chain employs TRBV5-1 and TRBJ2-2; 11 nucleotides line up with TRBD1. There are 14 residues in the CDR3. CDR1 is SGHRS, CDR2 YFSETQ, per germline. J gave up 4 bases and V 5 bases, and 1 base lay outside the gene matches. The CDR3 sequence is CASSGTGGTGELFF. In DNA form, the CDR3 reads TGCGCCAGCAGTGGGACAGGGGGCACCGGGGAGCTGTTTTTT.

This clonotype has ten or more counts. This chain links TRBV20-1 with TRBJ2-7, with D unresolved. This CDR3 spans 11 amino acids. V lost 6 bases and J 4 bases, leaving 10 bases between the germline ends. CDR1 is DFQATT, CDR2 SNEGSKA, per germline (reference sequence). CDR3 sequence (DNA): TGCAGTGCCCGAAAGAGGTACGAGCAGTACTTC. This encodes CSARKRYEQYF.

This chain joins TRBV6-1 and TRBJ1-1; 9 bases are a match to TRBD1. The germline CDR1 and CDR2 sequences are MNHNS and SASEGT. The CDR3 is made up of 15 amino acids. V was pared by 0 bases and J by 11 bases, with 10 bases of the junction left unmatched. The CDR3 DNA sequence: TGTGCCAGCAGTGAAGCCTCGGACAGGGGCGGCGGGGCTTTCTTT. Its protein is CASSEASDRGGGAFF.

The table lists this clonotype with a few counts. CDR3 in amino acids: CSAQSGTSGADTQYF. CDR3 DNA: TGCAGTGCCCAATCCGGGACTAGCGGCGCAGATACGCAGTATTTT. The chain couples TRBV20-1 to TRBJ2-3, with 11 bases matching TRBD2. CDR1 and CDR2 from the germline V gene are DFQATT and SNEGSKA (reference sequence). CDR3 size: 15 residues. Trimming removed 6 bases from V and 4 bases from J; junction bases left unmatched: 9.

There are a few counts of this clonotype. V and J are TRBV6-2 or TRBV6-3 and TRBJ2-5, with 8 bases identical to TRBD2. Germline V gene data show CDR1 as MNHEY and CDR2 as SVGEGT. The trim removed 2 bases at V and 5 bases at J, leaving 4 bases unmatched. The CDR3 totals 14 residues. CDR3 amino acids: CASSYLPSGETQYF. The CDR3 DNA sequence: TGTGCCAGCAGTTACCTGCCTAGCGGGGAGACCCAGTACTTC.

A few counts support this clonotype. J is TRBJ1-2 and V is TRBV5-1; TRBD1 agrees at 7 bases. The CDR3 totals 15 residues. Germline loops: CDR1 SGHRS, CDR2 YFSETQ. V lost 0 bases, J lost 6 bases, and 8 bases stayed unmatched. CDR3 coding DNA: TGCGCCAGCAGCTTGGCGCGAGACAGGGCCGATGGCTACACCTTC. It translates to CASSLARDRADGYTF.

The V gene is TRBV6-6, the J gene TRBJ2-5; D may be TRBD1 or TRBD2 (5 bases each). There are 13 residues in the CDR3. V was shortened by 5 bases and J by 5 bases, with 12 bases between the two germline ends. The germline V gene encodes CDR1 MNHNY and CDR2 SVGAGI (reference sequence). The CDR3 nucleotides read TGTGCCAGCAGTCCCAGCAGGGAGGAGACCCAGTACTTC. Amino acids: CASSPSREETQYF.

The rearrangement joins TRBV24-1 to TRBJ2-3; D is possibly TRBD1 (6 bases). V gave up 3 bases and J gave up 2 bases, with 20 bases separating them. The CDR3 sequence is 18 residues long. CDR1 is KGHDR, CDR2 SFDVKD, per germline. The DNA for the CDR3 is TGTGCCACCAGTGATCCCGTTGCAGGGGCTAGAACCACAGATACGCAGTATTTT. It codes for CATSDPVAGARTTDTQYF.